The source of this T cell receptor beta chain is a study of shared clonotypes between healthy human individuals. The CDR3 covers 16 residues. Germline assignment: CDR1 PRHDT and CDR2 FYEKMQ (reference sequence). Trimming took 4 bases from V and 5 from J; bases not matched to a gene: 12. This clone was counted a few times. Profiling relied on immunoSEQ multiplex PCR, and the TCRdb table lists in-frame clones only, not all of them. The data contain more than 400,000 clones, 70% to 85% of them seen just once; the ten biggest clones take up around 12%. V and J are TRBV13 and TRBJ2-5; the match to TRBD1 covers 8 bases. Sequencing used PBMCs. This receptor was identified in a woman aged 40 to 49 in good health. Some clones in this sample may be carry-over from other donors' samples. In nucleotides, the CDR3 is TGTGCCAGCAGCTCTACAAGCGGACAGGGTGGGGAGACCCAGTACTTC. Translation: CASSSTSGQGGETQYF.